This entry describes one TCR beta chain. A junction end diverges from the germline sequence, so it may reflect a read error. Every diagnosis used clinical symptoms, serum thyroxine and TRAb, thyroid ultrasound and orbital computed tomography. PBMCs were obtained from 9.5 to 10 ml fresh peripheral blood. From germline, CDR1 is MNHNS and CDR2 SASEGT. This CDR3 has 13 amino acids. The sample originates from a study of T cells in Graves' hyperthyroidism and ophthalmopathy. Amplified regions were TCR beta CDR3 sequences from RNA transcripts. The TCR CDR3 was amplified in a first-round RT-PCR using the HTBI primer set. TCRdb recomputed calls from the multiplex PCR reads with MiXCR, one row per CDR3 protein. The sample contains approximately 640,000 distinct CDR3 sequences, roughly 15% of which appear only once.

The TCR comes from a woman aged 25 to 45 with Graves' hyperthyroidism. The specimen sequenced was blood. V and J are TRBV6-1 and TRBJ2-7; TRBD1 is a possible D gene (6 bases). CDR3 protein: CASTEAGESEQYF. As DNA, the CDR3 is TGTGCCAGCACTGAAGCAGGGGAAAGTGAGCAGTACTTC.